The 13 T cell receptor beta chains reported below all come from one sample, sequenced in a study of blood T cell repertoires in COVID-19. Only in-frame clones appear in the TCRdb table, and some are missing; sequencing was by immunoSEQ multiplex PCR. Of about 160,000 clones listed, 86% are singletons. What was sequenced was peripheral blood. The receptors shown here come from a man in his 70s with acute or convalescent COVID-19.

The CDR3: CASSRTSGRAGGELFF. The DNA for the CDR3 is TGTGCCAGCAGTCGGACTAGCGGGAGGGCCGGCGGGGAGCTGTTTTTT. The chain employs TRBV2 and TRBJ2-2, with 15 bases that match TRBD2. This CDR3 region has 16 residues. CDR1 is SNHLY, CDR2 FYNNEI, per germline. V was clipped by 5 bases and J by 7 bases; unmatched bases: 5.

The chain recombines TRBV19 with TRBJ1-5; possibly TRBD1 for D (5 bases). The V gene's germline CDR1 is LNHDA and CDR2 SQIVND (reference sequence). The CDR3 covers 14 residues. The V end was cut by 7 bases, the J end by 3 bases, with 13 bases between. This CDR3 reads CASTPDRFNQPQHF. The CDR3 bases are TGTGCCAGTACCCCCGACAGATTCAATCAGCCCCAGCATTTT.

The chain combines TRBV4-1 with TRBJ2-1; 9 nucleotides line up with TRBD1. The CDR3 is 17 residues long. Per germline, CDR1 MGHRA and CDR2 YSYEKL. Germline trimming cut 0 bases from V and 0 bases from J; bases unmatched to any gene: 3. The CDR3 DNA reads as TGCGCCAGCAGCCAAGATGGGACAGGGAGCTCCTACAATGAGCAGTTCTTC. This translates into CASSQDGTGSSYNEQFF.

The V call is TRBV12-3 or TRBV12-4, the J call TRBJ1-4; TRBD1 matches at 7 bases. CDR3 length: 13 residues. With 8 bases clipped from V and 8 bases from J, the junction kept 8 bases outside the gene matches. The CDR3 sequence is CASLAVGGEKLFF. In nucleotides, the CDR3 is TGTGCCAGCCTCGCGGTAGGGGGCGAAAAACTGTTTTTT.

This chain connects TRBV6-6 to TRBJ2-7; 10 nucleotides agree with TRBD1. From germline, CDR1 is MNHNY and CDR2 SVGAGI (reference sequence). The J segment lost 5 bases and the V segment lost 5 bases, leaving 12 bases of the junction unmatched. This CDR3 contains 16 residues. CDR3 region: CASSNPRDRGLHEQYF. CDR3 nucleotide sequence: TGTGCCAGCAGTAACCCTCGCGACAGGGGGCTCCACGAGCAGTACTTC.

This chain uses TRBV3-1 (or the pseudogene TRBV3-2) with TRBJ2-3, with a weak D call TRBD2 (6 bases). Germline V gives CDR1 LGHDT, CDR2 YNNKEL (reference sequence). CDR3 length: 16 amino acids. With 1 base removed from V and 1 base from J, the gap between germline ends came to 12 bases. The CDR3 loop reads CASSQVTAGRTDTQYF. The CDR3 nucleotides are TGTGCCAGCAGCCAAGTAACGGCGGGGCGCACAGATACGCAGTATTTT.

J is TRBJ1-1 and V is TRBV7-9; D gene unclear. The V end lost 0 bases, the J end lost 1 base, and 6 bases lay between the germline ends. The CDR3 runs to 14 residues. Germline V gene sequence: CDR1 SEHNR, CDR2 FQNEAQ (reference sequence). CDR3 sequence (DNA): TGTGCCAGCAGCTTAGCGATGGCGAACACTGAAGCTTTCTTT. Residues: CASSLAMANTEAFF.

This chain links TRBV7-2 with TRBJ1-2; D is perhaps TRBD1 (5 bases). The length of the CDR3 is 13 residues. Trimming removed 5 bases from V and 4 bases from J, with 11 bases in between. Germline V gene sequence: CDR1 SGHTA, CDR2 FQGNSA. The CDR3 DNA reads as TGTGCCAGCAGCCCGTGGACAAGCTATGGCTACACCTTC. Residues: CASSPWTSYGYTF.

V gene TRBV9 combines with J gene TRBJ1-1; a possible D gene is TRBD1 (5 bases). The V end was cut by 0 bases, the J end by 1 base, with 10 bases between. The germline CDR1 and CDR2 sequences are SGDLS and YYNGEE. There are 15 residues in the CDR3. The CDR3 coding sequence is TGTGCCAGCAGCGTAGTATCAGGACAGAACACTGAAGCTTTCTTT. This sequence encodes CASSVVSGQNTEAFF.

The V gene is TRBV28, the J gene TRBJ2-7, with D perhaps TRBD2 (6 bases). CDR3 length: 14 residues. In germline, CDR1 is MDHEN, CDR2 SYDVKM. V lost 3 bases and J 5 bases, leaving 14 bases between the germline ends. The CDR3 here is CASSFTGERDEQYF. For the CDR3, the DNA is TGTGCCAGCAGTTTCACGGGGGAGCGGGACGAGCAGTACTTC.

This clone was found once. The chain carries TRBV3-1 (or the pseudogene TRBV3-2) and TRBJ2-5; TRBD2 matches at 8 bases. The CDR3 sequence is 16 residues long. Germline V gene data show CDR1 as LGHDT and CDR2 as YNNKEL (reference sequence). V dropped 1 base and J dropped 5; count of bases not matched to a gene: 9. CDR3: CASSQAGPSGRETQYF. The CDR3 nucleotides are TGTGCCAGCAGCCAAGCCGGACCTAGCGGGCGGGAGACCCAGTACTTC.

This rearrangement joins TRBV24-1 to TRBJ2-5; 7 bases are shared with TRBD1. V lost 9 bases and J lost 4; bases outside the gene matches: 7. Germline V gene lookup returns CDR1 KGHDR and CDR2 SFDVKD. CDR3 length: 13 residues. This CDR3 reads CATGEQGIETQYF. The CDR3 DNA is TGTGCCACCGGAGAACAGGGGATAGAGACCCAGTACTTC.

The CDR3 protein is CASSPGTGLYEQYF. The CDR3 DNA is TGTGCCAGCAGCCCCGGGACAGGTCTCTACGAGCAGTACTTC. This chain uses TRBV7-9 with TRBJ2-7, with 8 bases identical to TRBD1. J lost 3 bases, V lost 5 bases, and 6 bases had no gene match. CDR1 SEHNR and CDR2 FQNEAQ come from the germline V gene (reference sequence). The CDR3 runs to 14 residues.